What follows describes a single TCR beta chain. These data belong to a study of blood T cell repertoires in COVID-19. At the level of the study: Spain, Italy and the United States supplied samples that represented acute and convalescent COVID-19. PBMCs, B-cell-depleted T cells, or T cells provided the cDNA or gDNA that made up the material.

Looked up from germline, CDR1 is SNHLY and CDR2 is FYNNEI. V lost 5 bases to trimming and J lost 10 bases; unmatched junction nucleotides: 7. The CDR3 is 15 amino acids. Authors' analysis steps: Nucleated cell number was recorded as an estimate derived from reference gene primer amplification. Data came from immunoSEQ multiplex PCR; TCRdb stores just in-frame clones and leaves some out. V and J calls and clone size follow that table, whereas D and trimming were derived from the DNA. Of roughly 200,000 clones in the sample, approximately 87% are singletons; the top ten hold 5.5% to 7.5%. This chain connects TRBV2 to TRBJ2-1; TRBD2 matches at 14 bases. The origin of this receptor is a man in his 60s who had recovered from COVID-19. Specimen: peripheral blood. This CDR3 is CASSPGLAGVREQFF. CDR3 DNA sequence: TGTGCCAGCAGTCCGGGACTAGCGGGAGTAAGGGAGCAGTTCTTC.